The present T cell receptor (beta chain) was sequenced within a study of CD8+ T cells in alopecia areata. General study points: Scalp samples also yield sequences of resident alphabeta T cells from normal skin. Relative to mice, TCR sharing across patients was less clear, a difference possibly HLA-related.

Extraction of RNA preceded its reverse transcription into cDNA, which served as the sequencing template. Assay used: immunoSEQ multiplex PCR; TCRdb lists only in-frame clones, some missing. The table includes 95,000 to 120,000 clones, around three fifths detected once. As for treatment: oral pan-JAK inhibitor, 5-10 mg twice daily. From alopecia areata patients, lesional scalp punch biopsies and peripheral blood were collected. The CDR3 covers 17 residues. V shed 4 bases and J 3 bases; nucleotides not matched to a gene: 10. From germline, CDR1 is SQVTM and CDR2 ANQGSEA. This clone was seen a handful of times. Its cognate antigen is unknown.

The sample here was CD4+ T cells sorted from blood, taken at week 24, from a patient treated with tofacitinib. This TCR derives from a human donor with alopecia areata. The chain has TRBV29-1 and TRBJ2-6, with 9 bases that match TRBD1. The CDR3 DNA follows: TGCAGCGTTGCAATCCCCGGGACAGGGCATGGGGCCAACGTCCTGACTTTC. It encodes CSVAIPGTGHGANVLTF.